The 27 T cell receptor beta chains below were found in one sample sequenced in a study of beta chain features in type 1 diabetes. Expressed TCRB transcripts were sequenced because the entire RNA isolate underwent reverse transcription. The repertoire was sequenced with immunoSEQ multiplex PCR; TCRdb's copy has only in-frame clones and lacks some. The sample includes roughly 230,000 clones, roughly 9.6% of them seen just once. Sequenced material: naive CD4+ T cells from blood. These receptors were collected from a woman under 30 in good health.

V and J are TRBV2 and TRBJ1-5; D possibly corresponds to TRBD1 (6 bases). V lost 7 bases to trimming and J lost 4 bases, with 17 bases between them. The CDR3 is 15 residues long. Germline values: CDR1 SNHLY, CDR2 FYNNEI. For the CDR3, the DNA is TGTGCCAGCACTGGGGCGGGGGGGCTTAATCAGCCCCAGCATTTT. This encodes CASTGAGGLNQPQHF.

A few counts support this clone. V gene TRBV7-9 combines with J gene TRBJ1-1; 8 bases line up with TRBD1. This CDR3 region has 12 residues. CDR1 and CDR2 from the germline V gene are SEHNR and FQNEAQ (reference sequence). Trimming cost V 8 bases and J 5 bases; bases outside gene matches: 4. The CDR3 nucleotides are TGTGCCAGCGGGACAGGAGGGACTGAAGCTTTCTTT. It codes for CASGTGGTEAFF. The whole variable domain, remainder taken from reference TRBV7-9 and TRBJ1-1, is DTGVSQNPRHKITKRGQNVTFRCDPISEHNRLYWYRQTLGQGPEFLTYFQNEAQLEKSRLLSDRFSAERPKGSFSTLEIQRTEQGDSAMYLCASGTGGTEAFFGQGTRLTVV.

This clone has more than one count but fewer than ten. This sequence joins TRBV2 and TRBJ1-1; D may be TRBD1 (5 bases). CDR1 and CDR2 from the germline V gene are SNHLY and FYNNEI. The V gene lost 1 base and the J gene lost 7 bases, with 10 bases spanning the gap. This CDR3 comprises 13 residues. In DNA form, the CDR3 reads TGTGCCAGCAGTGAAGAAAGACAGCTTGAAGCTTTCTTT. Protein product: CASSEERQLEAFF.

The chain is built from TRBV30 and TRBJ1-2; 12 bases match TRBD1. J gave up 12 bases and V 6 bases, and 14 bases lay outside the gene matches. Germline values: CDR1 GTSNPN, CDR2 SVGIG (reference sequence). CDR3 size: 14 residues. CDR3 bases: TGTGCCTGCTCCCTCAACCGGGACAGGGGGCACAACACCTTC. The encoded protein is CACSLNRDRGHNTF.

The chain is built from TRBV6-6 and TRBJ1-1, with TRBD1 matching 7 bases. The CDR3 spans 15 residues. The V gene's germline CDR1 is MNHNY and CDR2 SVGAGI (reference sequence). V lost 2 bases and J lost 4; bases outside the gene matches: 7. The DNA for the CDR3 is TGTGCCAGCAGTTACCCTTCAGGGGGGATCACTGAAGCTTTCTTT. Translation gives CASSYPSGGITEAFF.

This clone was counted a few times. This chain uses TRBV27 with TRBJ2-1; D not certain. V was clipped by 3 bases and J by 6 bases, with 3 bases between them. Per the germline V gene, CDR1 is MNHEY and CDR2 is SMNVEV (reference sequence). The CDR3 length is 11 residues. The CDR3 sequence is CASSFRNEQFF. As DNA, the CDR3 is TGTGCCAGCAGTTTCCGCAATGAGCAGTTCTTC.

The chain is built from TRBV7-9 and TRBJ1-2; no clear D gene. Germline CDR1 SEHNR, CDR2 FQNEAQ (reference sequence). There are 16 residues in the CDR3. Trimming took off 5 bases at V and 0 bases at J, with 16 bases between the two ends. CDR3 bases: TGTGCCAGCAGCCCCCAGACGGGTACACCTAACTATGGCTACACCTTC. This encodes CASSPQTGTPNYGYTF.

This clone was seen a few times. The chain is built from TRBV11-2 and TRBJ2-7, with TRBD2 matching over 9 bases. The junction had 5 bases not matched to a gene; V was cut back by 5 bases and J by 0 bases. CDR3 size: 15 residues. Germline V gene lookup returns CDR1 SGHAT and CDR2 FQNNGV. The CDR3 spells CASSRSSGVSYEQYF. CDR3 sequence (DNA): TGTGCCAGCAGCCGATCTAGCGGGGTCTCCTACGAGCAGTACTTC.

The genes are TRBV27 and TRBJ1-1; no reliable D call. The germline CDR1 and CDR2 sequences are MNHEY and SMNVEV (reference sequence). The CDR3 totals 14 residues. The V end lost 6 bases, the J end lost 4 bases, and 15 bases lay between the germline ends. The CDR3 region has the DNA TGTGCCAGCAGAACTAGCGTGGGAGGCACTGAAGCTTTCTTT. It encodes CASRTSVGGTEAFF.

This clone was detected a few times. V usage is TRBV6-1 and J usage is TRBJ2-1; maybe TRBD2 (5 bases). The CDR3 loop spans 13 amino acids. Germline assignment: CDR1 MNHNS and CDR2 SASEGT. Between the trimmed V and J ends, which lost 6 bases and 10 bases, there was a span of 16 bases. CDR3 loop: CASSLGSVREQFF. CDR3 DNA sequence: TGTGCCAGCAGCCTGGGGAGCGTCCGGGAGCAGTTCTTC.

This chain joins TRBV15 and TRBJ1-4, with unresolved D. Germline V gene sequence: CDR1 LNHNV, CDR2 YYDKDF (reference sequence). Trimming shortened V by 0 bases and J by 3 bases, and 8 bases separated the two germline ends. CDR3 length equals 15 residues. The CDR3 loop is CATSRDLQSNEKLFF. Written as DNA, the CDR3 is TGTGCCACCAGCAGAGATTTACAGTCTAATGAAAAACTGTTTTTT.

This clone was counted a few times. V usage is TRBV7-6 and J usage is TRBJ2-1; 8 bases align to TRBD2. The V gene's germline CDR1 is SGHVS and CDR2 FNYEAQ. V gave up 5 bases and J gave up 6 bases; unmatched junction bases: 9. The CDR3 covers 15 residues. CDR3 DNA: TGTGCCAGCAGCCCACGACGGGGGGGCTCCAATGAGCAGTTCTTC. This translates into CASSPRRGGSNEQFF.

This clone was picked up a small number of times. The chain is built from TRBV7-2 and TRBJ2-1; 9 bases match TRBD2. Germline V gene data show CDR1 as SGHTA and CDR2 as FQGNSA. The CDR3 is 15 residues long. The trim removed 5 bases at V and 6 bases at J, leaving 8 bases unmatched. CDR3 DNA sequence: TGTGCCAGCAGCCCCCCGGGACTAGCCGGCAATGAGCAGTTCTTC. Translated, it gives CASSPPGLAGNEQFF.

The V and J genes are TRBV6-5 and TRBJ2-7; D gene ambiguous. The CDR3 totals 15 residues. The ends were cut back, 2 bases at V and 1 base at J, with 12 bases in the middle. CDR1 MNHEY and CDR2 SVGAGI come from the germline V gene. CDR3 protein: CASSYIRGPSYEQYF. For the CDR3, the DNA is TGTGCCAGCAGTTACATCCGTGGGCCTTCCTACGAGCAGTACTTC.

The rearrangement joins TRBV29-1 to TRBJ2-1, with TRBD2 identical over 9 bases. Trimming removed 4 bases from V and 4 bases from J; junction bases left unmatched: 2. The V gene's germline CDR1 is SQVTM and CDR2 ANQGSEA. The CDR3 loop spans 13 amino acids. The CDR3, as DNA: TGCAGCGTTGGTAGCGGGAGTTACAATGAGCAGTTCTTC. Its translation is CSVGSGSYNEQFF.

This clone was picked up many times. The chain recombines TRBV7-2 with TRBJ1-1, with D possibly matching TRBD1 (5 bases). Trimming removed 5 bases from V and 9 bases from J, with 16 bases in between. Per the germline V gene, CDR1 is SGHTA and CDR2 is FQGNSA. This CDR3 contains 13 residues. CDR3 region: CASSLGTSTQAFF. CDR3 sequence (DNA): TGTGCCAGCAGCCTAGGGACTTCGACACAAGCTTTCTTT.

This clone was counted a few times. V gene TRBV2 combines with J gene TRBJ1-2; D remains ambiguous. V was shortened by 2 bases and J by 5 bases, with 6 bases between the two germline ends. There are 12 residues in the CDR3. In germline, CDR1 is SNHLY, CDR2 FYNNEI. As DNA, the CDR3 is TGTGCCAGCAGTGAAATTAGTTATGGCTACACCTTC. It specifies CASSEISYGYTF.

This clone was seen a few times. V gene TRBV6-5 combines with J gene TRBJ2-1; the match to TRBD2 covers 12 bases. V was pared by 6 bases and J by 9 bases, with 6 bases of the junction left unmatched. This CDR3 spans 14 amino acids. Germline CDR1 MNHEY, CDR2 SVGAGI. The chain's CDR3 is CASSLAGGPGEQFF. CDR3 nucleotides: TGTGCCAGCAGCCTAGCGGGAGGGCCGGGTGAGCAGTTCTTC.

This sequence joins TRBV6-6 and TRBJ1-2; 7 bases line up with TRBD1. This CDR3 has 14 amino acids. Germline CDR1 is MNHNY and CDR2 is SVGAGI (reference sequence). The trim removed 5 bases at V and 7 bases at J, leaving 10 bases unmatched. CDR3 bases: TGTGCCAGCAGTACGCGGGGGGACAGTTTTGGCTACACCTTC. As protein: CASSTRGDSFGYTF.

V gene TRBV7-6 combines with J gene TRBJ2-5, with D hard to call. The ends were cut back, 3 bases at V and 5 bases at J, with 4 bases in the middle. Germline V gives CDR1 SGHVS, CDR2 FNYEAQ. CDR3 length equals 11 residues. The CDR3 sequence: CASSFRETQYF. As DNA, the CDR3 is TGTGCCAGCAGCTTCCGGGAGACCCAGTACTTC.

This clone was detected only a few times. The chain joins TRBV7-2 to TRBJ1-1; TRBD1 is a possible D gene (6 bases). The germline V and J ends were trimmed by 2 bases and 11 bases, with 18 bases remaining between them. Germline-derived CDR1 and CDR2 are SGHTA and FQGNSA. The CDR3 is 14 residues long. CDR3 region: CASSLSNGAGAAFF. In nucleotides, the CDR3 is TGTGCCAGCAGCTTATCTAACGGAGCAGGGGCGGCTTTCTTT. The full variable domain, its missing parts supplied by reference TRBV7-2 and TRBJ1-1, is GAGVSQSPSNKVTEKGKDVELRCDPISGHTALYWYRQSLGQGLEFLIYFQGNSAPDKSGLPSDRFSAERTGGSVSTLTIQRTQQEDSAVYLCASSLSNGAGAAFFGQGTRLTVV.

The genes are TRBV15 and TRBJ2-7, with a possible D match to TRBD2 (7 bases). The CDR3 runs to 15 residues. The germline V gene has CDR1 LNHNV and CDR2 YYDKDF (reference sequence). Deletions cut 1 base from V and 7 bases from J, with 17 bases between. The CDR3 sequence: CATSRVTGGLGEQYF. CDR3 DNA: TGTGCCACCAGCAGAGTGACGGGGGGCCTCGGGGAGCAGTACTTC.

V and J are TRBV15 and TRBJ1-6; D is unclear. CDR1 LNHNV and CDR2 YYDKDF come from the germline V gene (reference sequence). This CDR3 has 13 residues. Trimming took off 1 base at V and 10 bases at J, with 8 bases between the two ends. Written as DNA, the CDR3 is TGTGCCACCAGCAGAGGGGTCGGGTCACCCCTCCACTTT. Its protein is CATSRGVGSPLHF. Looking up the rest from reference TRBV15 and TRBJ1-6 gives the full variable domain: DAMVIQNPRYQVTQFGKPVTLSCSQTLNHNVMYWYQQKSSQAPKLLFHYYDKDFNNEADTPDNFQSRRPNTSFCFLDIRSPGLGDTAMYLCATSRGVGSPLHFGNGTRLTVT.

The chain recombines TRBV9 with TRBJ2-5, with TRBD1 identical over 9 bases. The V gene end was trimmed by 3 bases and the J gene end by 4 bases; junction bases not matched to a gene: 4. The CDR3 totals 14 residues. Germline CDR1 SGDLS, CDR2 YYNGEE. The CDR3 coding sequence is TGTGCCAGCAGCGAGGGGACAGGGCTAGAGACCCAGTACTTC. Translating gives CASSEGTGLETQYF.

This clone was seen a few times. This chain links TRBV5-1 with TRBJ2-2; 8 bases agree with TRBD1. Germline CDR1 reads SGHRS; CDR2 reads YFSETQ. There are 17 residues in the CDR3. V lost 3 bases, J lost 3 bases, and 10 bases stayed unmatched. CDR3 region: CASSSGLAGGDTGELFF. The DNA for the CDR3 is TGCGCCAGCAGCTCCGGGCTGGCAGGGGGCGACACCGGGGAGCTGTTTTTT.

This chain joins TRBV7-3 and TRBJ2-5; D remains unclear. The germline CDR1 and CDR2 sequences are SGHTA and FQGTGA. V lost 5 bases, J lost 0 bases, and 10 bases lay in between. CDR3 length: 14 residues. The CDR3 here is CASSPDPDQETQYF. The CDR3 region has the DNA TGTGCCAGCAGCCCTGATCCGGACCAAGAGACCCAGTACTTC.

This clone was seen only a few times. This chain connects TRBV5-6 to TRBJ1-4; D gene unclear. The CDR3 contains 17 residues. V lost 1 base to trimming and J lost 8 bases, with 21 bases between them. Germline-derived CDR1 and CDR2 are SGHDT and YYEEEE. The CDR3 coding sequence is TGTGCCAGCAGCTTGTTGTCGGAGGGAAGACTTCGGGAAAAACTGTTTTTT. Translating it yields CASSLLSEGRLREKLFF.